This TCR beta chain was identified during a study of cytomegalovirus exposure and HLA in healthy donors. Study summary: Early release data held about 85 million unique TCRs from HLA-typed donors. Regarding the study as a whole: More clonal expansion characterized HLA-associated TCR beta chains than equally common others in a later analysis.

PCR employed 60 Vbeta and 13 Jbeta primers. Measured with immunoSEQ multiplex PCR; TCRdb has only the in-frame clones, and not every one. Among 150,000 to 200,000 clones listed, about three quarters were seen once. Germline V CDR1 and CDR2: SSHAT, FNYEAQ (reference sequence). The CDR3 is 16 amino acids. V was pared by 5 bases and J by 3 bases, with 5 bases of the junction left unmatched. A remark on this clone: Antigen unknown.

The rearrangement links TRBV7-7 to TRBJ2-2; 11 positions agree with TRBD1. The receptor was isolated from a man aged 40-50 years in good health and CMV-seropositive. The sample was PBMCs. CDR3 protein: CASSQGTGGHTGELFF. CDR3 coding DNA: TGTGCCAGCAGCCAGGGGACAGGGGGTCACACCGGGGAGCTGTTTTTT.